Listed below are T cell receptor beta chains from one sample, sequenced in a study of cytomegalovirus exposure and HLA in healthy donors. Data came from immunoSEQ multiplex PCR; TCRdb stores just in-frame clones and leaves some out. The sample consists of over 85,000 clones, about three quarters of them appearing once. The sample was PBMCs. The receptors originated from a middle-aged man in good health and CMV-seronegative. The CDR3 runs from the conserved cysteine through the conserved F or W. The D gene is left open where the match is weak. Clone size is given for some rows only: seen once, a few or many times, or a class if the clone is expanded.

j_gene,v_gene,abundance,d_gene,CDR3nt,CDR3aa
TRBJ2-2,TRBV5-1,NA,NA,TGCGCCAGCAGCTCTTCGAACACCGGGGAGCTGTTTTTT,CASSSSNTGELFF
TRBJ1-2,TRBV19,NA,NA,TGTGCCAGTCAAGATCGGGGGGACTATGGCTACACCTTC,CASQDRGDYGYTF
TRBJ2-3,TRBV4-3,few,NA,TGCGCCAGCAGCAACAAGAATGGGGGCGGGCTTAATACGCAGTATTTT,CASSNKNGGGLNTQYF
TRBJ1-2,TRBV15,once,NA,TGTGCCACCAGCGGAGCACGGGAGGGGGGAGACTCCAACTATGGCTACACCTTC,CATSGAREGGDSNYGYTF
TRBJ1-2,TRBV7-2,NA,TRBD1,TGTGCCAGCAGCTTAGAACCGGGACAGGGCTATGGCTACACCTTC,CASSLEPGQGYGYTF
TRBJ2-1,TRBV5-4,NA,TRBD1,TGTGCCAGCAGCTTTGACAGGGGGGACTACAATGAGCAGTTCTTC,CASSFDRGDYNEQFF
TRBJ1-6,TRBV30,NA,NA,TGTGCCTGGAGTGGACAGCATTCACCCCTCCACTTT,CAWSGQHSPLHF
TRBJ2-5,TRBV6-5,NA,TRBD2,TGTGCCAGCAGTTACTCGGGGGGGGAGACCCAGTACTTC,CASSYSGGETQYF
TRBJ1-5,TRBV18,NA,NA,TGTGCCAGCTCACACGACACTAATCAGCCCCAGCATTTT,CASSHDTNQPQHF
TRBJ2-2,TRBV6-9,NA,TRBD1,TGTGCCAGCAGTTCCCTCGGGACAGACACCGGGGAGCTGTTTTTT,CASSSLGTDTGELFF
TRBJ2-7,TRBV6-6,once,NA,TGTGCCAGCAGTACTGGTCCCTACGAGCAGTACTTC,CASSTGPYEQYF
TRBJ2-2,TRBV5-1,NA,NA,TGCGCCAGCAGCTTGGGCTTCAGCGCGAACACCGGGGAGCTGTTTTTT,CASSLGFSANTGELFF
TRBJ2-7,TRBV6-1,NA,NA,TGTGCCAGCAGTGAAGCGGCGGGGGCAACCTACGAGCAGTACTTC,CASSEAAGATYEQYF
TRBJ2-5,TRBV28,NA,TRBD1,TGTGCCAGCAGCACAGGGGGCTCAACCCAGTACTTC,CASSTGGSTQYF
TRBJ2-5,TRBV5-1,few,NA,TGCGCCAGCAGCTTCATCTGGGGGGAGGAGACCCAGTACTTC,CASSFIWGEETQYF
TRBJ2-7,TRBV5-1,NA,NA,TGCGCCAGCAGCTTGCTACCGGGGGTTTTCCTTGCCTACGAGCAGTACTTC,CASSLLPGVFLAYEQYF
TRBJ2-5,TRBV6-1,NA,TRBD2,TGTGCCAGCAGTGGTCAGCGGGGGCCGCAAGAGACCCAGTACTTC,CASSGQRGPQETQYF
TRBJ1-1,TRBV29-1,few,NA,TGCAGCGTTGTTCCAGAGAACACTGAAGCTTTCTTT,CSVVPENTEAFF
TRBJ2-1,TRBV7-2,NA,NA,TGTGCCAGCAGCCCTAGACAAGCAGGGGACCATGAGCAGTTCTTC,CASSPRQAGDHEQFF
TRBJ2-1,TRBV7-8,NA,TRBD1,TGTGCCAGCAGCCTGCAGACAGGGCCCAATGAGCAGTTCTTC,CASSLQTGPNEQFF
TRBJ1-3,TRBV7-3,once,TRBD1,TGTGCCAGCAGCCCCGGGACAGGGTCTGGAAACACCATATATTTT,CASSPGTGSGNTIYF
TRBJ1-6,TRBV4-3,NA,TRBD1,TGCGCCAGCAGCCAGCAAACCGGGACAGGTTTTACACCCCTCCACTTT,CASSQQTGTGFTPLHF
TRBJ1-1,TRBV7-2,NA,TRBD1,TGTGCCAGCAGTTTTAGACCCTCAGGACAGGGGATCACTGAAGCTTTCTTT,CASSFRPSGQGITEAFF
TRBJ2-5,TRBV9,NA,NA,TGTGCCAGCAGCTCCCATAGCGGAGAGACCCAGTACTTC,CASSSHSGETQYF
TRBJ1-4,TRBV5-1,NA,NA,TGCGCCAGCAGCTTGGCGCCGGGCGGGGCTACTAATGAAAAACTGTTTTTT,CASSLAPGGATNEKLFF
TRBJ2-7,TRBV5-8,NA,TRBD1,TGTGCCAGCAGCCAGGACAGGCCCTACGAGCAGTACTTC,CASSQDRPYEQYF
TRBJ2-7,TRBV10-3,NA,TRBD2,TGTGCCATCAGTGCCGGGGGGACCTGGGAGCAGTACTTC,CAISAGGTWEQYF
TRBJ2-5,TRBV5-6,few,NA,TGTGCCAGCAGTCTCCGGGGGAGGCGGGAGACCCAGTACTTC,CASSLRGRRETQYF
TRBJ2-7,TRBV29-1,NA,NA,TGCAGCGAGAGACGGGTAGGGCAGTACTTC,CSERRVGQYF
TRBJ2-7,TRBV29-1,NA,NA,TGCAGCGTTGAGTTTCAGGTGGTAGGCGAGGTGTCAGGGCCCTACGAGCAGTACTTC,CSVEFQVVGEVSGPYEQYF
TRBJ1-1,TRBV7-9,NA,NA,TGTGCCAGCAGCTTAAAACTTGAAGCTTTCTTT,CASSLKLEAFF
TRBJ2-7,TRBV13,NA,NA,TGTGCCAGCAGCTCCATCCAGGCGACGTTAGGGCAGTACTTC,CASSSIQATLGQYF
TRBJ2-3,TRBV6-5,NA,NA,TGTGCCAGCAGTCCAACTAGCCGCACAGATACGCAGTATTTT,CASSPTSRTDTQYF
TRBJ2-1,TRBV5-4,NA,NA,TGTGCCAGCAGCTTGTTCTCCAATGAGCAGTTCTTC,CASSLFSNEQFF
TRBJ2-5,TRBV2,NA,NA,TGTGCCAGCAGGAAAACAGGTCTCCAAGAGACCCAGTACTTC,CASRKTGLQETQYF
TRBJ2-1,TRBV9,NA,TRBD2,TGTGCCAGCAGCACCTTGACTAGCGGGGACTACAATGAGCAGTTCTTC,CASSTLTSGDYNEQFF
TRBJ2-7,TRBV11-3,NA,NA,NA,CASSLDSGQGANEQYF
TRBJ2-1,TRBV5-1,once,TRBD2,TGCGCCAGCAGCTTGGGTTTAGCGGGGGCCTTCAATGAGCAGTTCTTC,CASSLGLAGAFNEQFF
TRBJ2-5,TRBV13,once,NA,TGTGCCAGCAGACAAGCCGGGTGGGGGGAAGAGATCCAGTACTTC,CASRQAGWGEEIQYF
TRBJ1-1,TRBV7-9,NA,TRBD1,TGTGCCAGCAGCTTTTTGACAGGGGGAAACACTGAAGCTTTCTTT,CASSFLTGGNTEAFF
TRBJ2-7,TRBV13,NA,TRBD1,TGTGCCAGCAGCTTCCGGGACAGGGACTTCTACGAGCAGTACTTC,CASSFRDRDFYEQYF
TRBJ1-1,TRBV13,NA,NA,TGTGCCAGCAACCTAGGGGCAGGGAAGGGTAACACTGAAGCTTTCTTT,CASNLGAGKGNTEAFF
TRBJ2-7,TRBV27,NA,NA,TGTGCCAGCAGTTTACTGGGAGCGTACGAGCAGTACTTC,CASSLLGAYEQYF
TRBJ2-5,TRBV6-1,NA,TRBD1,TGTGCCAGCGATAGACAGGGGGGTGGGCAAGAGACCCAGTACTTC,CASDRQGGGQETQYF
TRBJ1-1,TRBV9,NA,TRBD1,TGTGCCAGCAGCGCCTTGGGACAGGGAACCACTGAAGCTTTCTTT,CASSALGQGTTEAFF
TRBJ1-2,TRBV27,NA,TRBD1,TGTGCCAGCACCTCCCGGGACAGACCAACTAACTATGGCTACACCTTC,CASTSRDRPTNYGYTF
TRBJ2-3,TRBV5-4,NA,TRBD2,TGTGCCAGCAGCCTCGGGACTAGCGGGGGGGGCACAGATACGCAGTATTTT,CASSLGTSGGGTDTQYF
TRBJ2-6,TRBV4-1,few,NA,TGCGCCAGCAGCCAAGATTCGTCTGGGGCCAACGTCCTGACTTTC,CASSQDSSGANVLTF